The clone carrying this T cell receptor beta chain was seen repeatedly, ten times or more. Germline and junction disagree at one end, which may indicate a read error. The TCRbeta library was prepared with unique molecular identifiers. TCRdb reprocessed the PCR reads via MiXCR and lists one record per CDR3 protein. The sample includes 600,000 to 700,000 distinct CDR3 sequences, roughly 15% of them seen just once. The source of the sample is a study of T-cell reconstitution after alpha-beta-depleted transplantation in children. The CDR3 is made up of 12 amino acids. Germline assignment: CDR1 SGHTA and CDR2 FQGNSA.

This TCR was recovered from a human donor who donated a stem cell graft to a child with acute myeloid leukemia. The input for sequencing was PBMCs from the stem cell graft donor, taken from the stem cell graft. The V call is TRBV7-2, the J call TRBJ2-7; D is undetermined. The CDR3 region has the DNA TGTGCCAGCAGTTTAGTCTCCTACGAGCAGTACTTC. Its protein is CASSLVSYEQYF. The full variable domain, its missing parts supplied by reference TRBV7-2 and TRBJ2-7, is GAGVSQSPSNKVTEKGKDVELRCDPISGHTALYWYRQSLGQGLEFLIYFQGNSAPDKSGLPSDRFSAERTGGSVSTLTIQRTQQEDSAVYLCASSLVSYEQYFGPGTRLTVT.